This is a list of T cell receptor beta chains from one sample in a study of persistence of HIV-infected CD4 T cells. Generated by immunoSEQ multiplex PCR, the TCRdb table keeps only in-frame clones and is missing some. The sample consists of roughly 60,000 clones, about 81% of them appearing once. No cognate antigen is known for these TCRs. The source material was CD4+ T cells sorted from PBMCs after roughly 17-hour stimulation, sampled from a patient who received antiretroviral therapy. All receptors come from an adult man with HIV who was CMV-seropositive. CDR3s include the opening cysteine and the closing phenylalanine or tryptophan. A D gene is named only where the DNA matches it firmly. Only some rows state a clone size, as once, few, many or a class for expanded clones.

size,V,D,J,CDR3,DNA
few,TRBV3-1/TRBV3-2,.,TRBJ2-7,CASSRSGAYEQYF,TGTGCCAGCAGCCGGTCAGGGGCCTACGAGCAGTACTTC
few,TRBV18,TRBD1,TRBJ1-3,CASSPGQTSGNTIYF,TGTGCCAGCTCACCGGGACAGACGTCTGGAAACACCATATATTTT
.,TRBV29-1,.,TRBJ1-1,CSALMEGHSNTEAFF,TGCAGCGCGTTGATGGAGGGACACTCGAACACTGAAGCTTTCTTT
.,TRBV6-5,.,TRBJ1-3,CASNPARSGNTIYF,TGTGCCAGCAACCCGGCCCGCTCTGGAAACACCATATATTTT
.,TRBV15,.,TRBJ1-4,CATSRDRGNEKLFF,TGTGCCACCAGCAGAGATAGAGGGAATGAAAAACTGTTTTTT
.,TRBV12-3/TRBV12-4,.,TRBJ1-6,CASSYSGNSPLHF,TGTGCCAGCAGTTACTCAGGGAATTCACCCCTCCACTTT
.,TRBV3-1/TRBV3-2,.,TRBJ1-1,CASSSNTEAFF,TGTGCCAGCAGCTCTAACACTGAAGCTTTCTTT
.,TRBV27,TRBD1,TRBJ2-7,CASSLHRDSPYEQYF,TGTGCCAGCAGCCTTCACCGGGACAGCCCCTACGAGCAGTACTTC
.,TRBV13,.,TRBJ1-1,CASSLSSVSPQAFF,TGTGCCAGCAGCTTAAGCAGTGTGTCTCCCCAAGCTTTCTTT
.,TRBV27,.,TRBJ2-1,CASSLSIGTTEQFF,TGTGCCAGCAGTTTATCGATAGGGACGACTGAGCAGTTCTTC
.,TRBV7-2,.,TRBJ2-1,CASSFGTGSYNEQFF,TGTGCCAGCAGCTTCGGGACTGGCTCCTACAATGAGCAGTTCTTC
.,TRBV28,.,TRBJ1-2,CASSLRGGDYGYTF,TGTGCCAGCAGTTTAAGGGGGGGAGACTATGGCTACACCTTC
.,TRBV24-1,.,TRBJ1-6,CATSAGYNSPLHF,TGTGCCACCAGTGCAGGTTATAATTCACCCCTCCACTTT
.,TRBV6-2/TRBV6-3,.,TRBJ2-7,CASSHEDSNEQYF,TGTGCCAGCAGCCACGAGGACAGCAACGAGCAGTACTTC
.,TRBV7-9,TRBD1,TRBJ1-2,CASMGQGNYGYTF,TGTGCCAGCATGGGACAGGGCAACTATGGCTACACCTTC
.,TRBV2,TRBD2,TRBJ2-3,CASSLAGGRADTQYF,TGTGCCAGCAGTTTAGCGGGGGGGCGAGCAGATACGCAGTATTTT
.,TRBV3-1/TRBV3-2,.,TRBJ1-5,CASSPWGGSNQPQHF,TGTGCCAGCAGCCCTTGGGGAGGAAGCAATCAGCCCCAGCATTTT
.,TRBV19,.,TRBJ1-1,CASRTAGRLNTEAFF,TGTGCCAGTAGAACTGCTGGGCGGCTGAACACTGAAGCTTTCTTT
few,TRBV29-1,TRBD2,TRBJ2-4,CSVGAGGQSGIQYF,TGCAGCGTTGGAGCGGGGGGGCAAAGTGGCATTCAGTACTTC
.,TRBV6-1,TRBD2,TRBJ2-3,CASSELAGASTDTQYF,TGTGCCAGCAGTGAACTAGCGGGGGCGAGCACAGATACGCAGTATTTT
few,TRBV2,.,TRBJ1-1,CASMGERNTEAFF,TGTGCCAGCATGGGGGAACGGAACACTGAAGCTTTCTTT
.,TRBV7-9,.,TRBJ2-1,CASSFGTTSNEQFF,TGTGCCAGCAGCTTCGGGACCACTAGCAATGAGCAGTTCTTC
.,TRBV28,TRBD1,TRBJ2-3,CASRGQGGTDTQYF,TGTGCCAGTCGGGGACAGGGGGGCACAGATACGCAGTATTTT
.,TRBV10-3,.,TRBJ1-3,CAISEPRSGNTIYF,TGTGCCATCAGTGAGCCCAGGTCTGGAAACACCATATATTTT
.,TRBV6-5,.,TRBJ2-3,CASMGMVTDTQYF,TGTGCCAGCATGGGGATGGTCACAGATACGCAGTATTTT
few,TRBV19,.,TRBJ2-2,CASSIGGMGLPKNTGELFF,TGTGCCAGTAGTATAGGGGGGATGGGGTTGCCGAAGAACACCGGGGAGCTGTTTTTT
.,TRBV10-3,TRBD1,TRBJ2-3,CAARGITDTQYF,TGTGCCGCCAGGGGGATCACAGATACGCAGTATTTT
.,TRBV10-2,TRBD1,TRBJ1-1,CASSSRDRGSLNTEAFF,TGCGCCAGCTCCTCGCGGGACAGGGGTTCTTTGAACACTGAAGCTTTCTTT
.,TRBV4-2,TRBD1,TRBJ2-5,CASSQVLGTGVEETQYF,TGTGCCAGCAGCCAAGTTCTAGGGACAGGGGTAGAAGAGACCCAGTACTTC
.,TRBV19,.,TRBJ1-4,CASSWGADEKLFF,TGTGCCAGTAGTTGGGGGGCCGATGAAAAACTGTTTTTT
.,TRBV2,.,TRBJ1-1,CASSGGLPEAFF,TGTGCCAGCAGCGGGGGGCTGCCTGAAGCTTTCTTT
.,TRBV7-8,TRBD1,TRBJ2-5,CASSLTGGLYQETQYF,TGTGCCAGCAGCTTAACAGGGGGCTTGTACCAAGAGACCCAGTACTTC
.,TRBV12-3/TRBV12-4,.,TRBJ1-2,CASSSDRIGYTF,TGTGCCAGCAGTTCTGACCGGATCGGCTACACCTTC
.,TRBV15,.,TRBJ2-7,CATSRDRSAGSYEQYF,TGTGCCACCAGCAGAGATAGGTCGGCAGGCTCCTACGAGCAGTACTTC
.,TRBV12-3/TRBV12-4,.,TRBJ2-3,CASSLQGNTQYF,TGTGCCAGCAGTCTGCAGGGGAATACGCAGTATTTT
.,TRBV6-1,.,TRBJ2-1,CASSEAGTSYNEQFF,TGTGCCAGCAGTGAAGCCGGGACCTCCTACAATGAGCAGTTCTTC
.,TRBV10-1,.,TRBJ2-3,CASSEGRTDTQYF,TGCGCCAGCAGTGAAGGGAGAACAGATACGCAGTATTTT
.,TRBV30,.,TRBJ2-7,CAWSVYTLSYEQYF,TGTGCCTGGAGTGTATATACACTATCCTACGAGCAGTACTTC
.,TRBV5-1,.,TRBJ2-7,CASSPPVGDEQYF,TGCGCCAGCAGCCCTCCAGTTGGCGACGAGCAGTACTTC
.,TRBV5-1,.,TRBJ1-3,CASSFDPDSGNTIYF,TGCGCCAGCAGCTTTGACCCCGACTCTGGAAACACCATATATTTT
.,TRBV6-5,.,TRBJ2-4,CASSLRQGGNIQYF,TGTGCCAGCAGTCTAAGGCAGGGGGGAAACATTCAGTACTTC